The T cell receptor (beta chain) described here comes from a study of blood T cell repertoires in COVID-19. As for the study in general: Samples taken during acute and convalescent COVID-19 were collected in the United States, Italy and Spain. The analysed material was cDNA or gDNA that came from T cells, B-cell-depleted T cells, or PBMCs.

Looked up from germline, CDR1 is SGHTA and CDR2 is FQGNSA. V was pared by 5 bases and J by 4 bases, with 8 bases between. The CDR3 loop spans 13 amino acids. Participant ages covered roughly 18 to 90 years across 24 US areas. Using immunoSEQ multiplex PCR, the repertoire was profiled, and TCRdb retains in-frame clones only, with some absent. The sample consists of about 410,000 clones, 85% to 90% of them appearing once. The V and J genes are TRBV7-2 and TRBJ2-2, with D tentatively TRBD2 (5 bases). What was sequenced was PBMCs or T cells enriched from blood (not recorded which). The clonotype was recovered from a young woman who had recovered from COVID-19. The CDR3 coding sequence is TGTGCCAGCAGCGCTCGGGGCACCGGGGAGCTGTTTTTT. This gives the protein CASSARGTGELFF.